This T cell receptor (beta chain) was found in a study of T cell repertoires in ileal Crohn's disease. This table comes from immunoSEQ multiplex PCR, and its TCRdb copy is limited to in-frame clones, with some not included. The sample yields 10,000 to 15,000 clones, around 78% seen once. From germline, CDR1 is MDHEN and CDR2 SYDVKM. V dropped 2 bases and J dropped 9 bases, with 17 bases sitting between them. This CDR3 region has 15 residues. This TCR came from an adult with Crohn's disease. The chain combines TRBV28 with TRBJ2-1; the D is unclear. What was sequenced was ileal tissue. The CDR3 DNA reads as TGTGCCAGCAGTTTACTAACCAGTCCCGGCGGTGAGCAGTTCTTC. Translated, it gives CASSLLTSPGGEQFF. Full variable domain (rest looked up from reference TRBV28 and TRBJ2-1): DVKVTQSSRYLVKRTGEKVFLECVQDMDHENMFWYRQDPGLGLRLIYFSYDVKMKEKGDIPEGYSVSREKKERFSLILESASTNQTSMYLCASSLLTSPGGEQFFGPGTRLTVL.